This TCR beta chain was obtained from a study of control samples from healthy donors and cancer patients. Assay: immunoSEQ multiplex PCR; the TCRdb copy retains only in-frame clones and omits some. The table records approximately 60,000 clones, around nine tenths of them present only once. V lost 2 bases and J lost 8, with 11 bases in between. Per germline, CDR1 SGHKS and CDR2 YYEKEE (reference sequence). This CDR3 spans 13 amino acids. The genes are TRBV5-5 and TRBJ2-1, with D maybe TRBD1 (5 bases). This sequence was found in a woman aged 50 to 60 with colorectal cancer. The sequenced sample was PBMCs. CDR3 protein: CASSFRWGDEQFF. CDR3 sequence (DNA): TGTGCCAGCAGCTTTCGTTGGGGCGATGAGCAGTTCTTC.